This paragraph covers one T cell receptor beta chain sequence. This may be a read error, as it is one base from a much larger clone. The sample is drawn from a study of human T cells and chemical hapten exposure. The CDR3 extends over 15 amino acids. The germline V and J ends were trimmed by 8 bases and 7 bases, with 21 bases remaining between them. This sample's time point: pre-sensitization, week 0. Treatment defined: therapeutic diphenylcyclopropenone sensitization with weekly scalp DPC. The authors' total RNA extraction used unfractionated whole blood. In TCRdb, the RACE reads were re-called with MiXCR into one record per CDR3 protein. Of fewer than 150,000 distinct CDR3 sequences in the sample, about 14% were seen once.

The chain uses TRBV12-3 or TRBV12-4 and TRBJ1-5; perhaps TRBD1 as D (6 bases). This TCR came from a woman between 18 and 30 years old with alopecia areata. Some clones in this sample may be carry-over from other donors' samples. Source: whole blood, taken in connection with sensitization to the hapten diphenylcyclopropenone (DPC). CDR3 protein: CASGETGWGDQPQHF. DNA of the CDR3: TGTGCCAGCGGGGAGACAGGATGGGGAGACCAGCCCCAGCATTTT.